A selection of T cell receptor beta chains follows, all from one sample in a study of cytomegalovirus exposure and HLA in healthy donors. Profiled with immunoSEQ multiplex PCR; TCRdb holds only in-frame clones, not every one. Of approximately 270,000 clones listed, roughly nine tenths are singletons. The sequenced sample consisted of PBMCs. The receptor set was obtained from a man aged 18 to 29 in good health and CMV-seropositive. Both conserved end residues are trimmed from each CDR3. A clone size is listed for some rows: how often the clone was seen (once, few, many), or a class if it is expanded.

TRBV9 NA ASSVGLAGFYNEQF
TRBV5-1 NA ASSRGQPYEQY
TRBV19 NA ARKIDGANVLT
TRBV2 few ASSPLFGAGETQY
TRBV30 NA AWSAQPGWRSGMLGYT
TRBV5-1 NA ASRDTGAYEQY
TRBV28 NA ASRWGGQPQH
TRBV4-2 once ASSLMTGLNTEAF
TRBV4-2 NA ASSQEVLGGEAF
TRBV6-1 NA ASIRGESSTDTQY
TRBV5-1 NA ASSPRANVLT
TRBV7-3 few ASSPLSSTGELF
TRBV11-2 NA ASSLVGLPSSGELF
TRBV6-6 few ASSSRNEQY
TRBV30 NA AWTGGRQETQY
TRBV27 NA ASSLSWQGYKGYT